The 12 T cell receptor beta chains given below trace back to one sample, sequenced in a study of blood T cell repertoires in COVID-19. The table came from immunoSEQ multiplex PCR; TCRdb's copy has only in-frame clones and leaves some out. The profile shows 270,000 or so clones, approximately 89% of them singletons. Sequencing was carried out using peripheral blood. Source of these receptors: a woman aged 40 to 49 who had recovered from COVID-19.

The chain uses TRBV11-2 and TRBJ2-1; D might be TRBD2 (6 bases). In germline, CDR1 is SGHAT, CDR2 FQNNGV. V was shortened by 11 bases and J by 0 bases, with 11 bases between the two germline ends. This CDR3 spans 13 amino acids. In nucleotides, the CDR3 is TGTGCCGCGGGATTGAGCTCCTACAATGAGCAGTTCTTC. This translates into CAAGLSSYNEQFF.

V usage is TRBV7-2 and J usage is TRBJ2-7, with TRBD1 identical over 10 bases. CDR1 and CDR2 from the germline V gene are SGHTA and FQGNSA. J lost 6 bases, V lost 6 bases, and 8 bases had no gene match. The CDR3 consists of 14 residues. In DNA form, the CDR3 reads TGTGCCAGCAGTACCGGGACAGGGGAAGGCGAGCAGTACTTC. It is translated as CASSTGTGEGEQYF.

The genes are TRBV5-5 and TRBJ1-4, with D tentatively TRBD1 (6 bases). CDR3 length: 18 amino acids. Per the germline V gene, CDR1 is SGHKS and CDR2 is YYEKEE (reference sequence). Trimming shortened V by 0 bases and J by 7 bases, and 22 bases separated the two germline ends. CDR3 in DNA: TGTGCCAGCAGCTTGGTAGTCAGGGGCCCCGGAGTGGGTGAAAAACTGTTTTTT. Protein sequence: CASSLVVRGPGVGEKLFF.

V gene TRBV20-1 combines with J gene TRBJ1-5; D unclear. The CDR3 extends over 14 amino acids. V lost 3 bases and J lost 6, with 15 bases in between. Germline CDR1 reads DFQATT; CDR2 reads SNEGSKA (reference sequence). DNA of the CDR3: TGCAGTGCTAGTTCTGGGCGGGCGTTTCAGCCCCAGCATTTT. It yields the protein CSASSGRAFQPQHF.

The chain has TRBV7-9 and TRBJ2-3, with D perhaps matching TRBD2 (5 bases). Per the germline V gene, CDR1 is SEHNR and CDR2 is FQNEAQ (reference sequence). V dropped 6 bases and J dropped 4 bases, with 11 bases sitting between them. CDR3 size: 13 residues. CDR3 DNA: TGTGCCAGCAGTTCAAGAGGGTCAGATACGCAGTATTTT. Translated: CASSSRGSDTQYF.

CDR3 protein: CASGYGTGGIGELFF. DNA for the CDR3: TGTGCTAGTGGTTATGGGACTGGGGGAATTGGGGAGCTGTTTTTT. The chain joins TRBV12-5 to TRBJ2-2, with D possibly being TRBD2 (6 bases). Germline loops: CDR1 LGHNT, CDR2 FRNRAP. The CDR3 runs to 15 residues. V was clipped by 4 bases and J by 8 bases, with 17 bases between them. Based on the CDR3 plus reference TRBV12-5 and TRBJ2-2, the full variable domain is DARVTQTPRHKVTEMGQEVTMRCQPILGHNTVFWYRQTMMQGLELLAYFRNRAPLDDSGMPKDRFSAEMPDATLATLKIQPSEPRDSAVYFCASGYGTGGIGELFFGEGSRLTVL.

The rearrangement links TRBV6-5 to TRBJ2-7; D possibly corresponds to TRBD2 (5 bases). V was cut by 5 bases and J by 0 bases, with 11 bases left in between. Germline V lookup: CDR1 MNHEY, CDR2 SVGAGI. This CDR3 is built from 14 residues. DNA of the CDR3: TGTGCCAGCAGTCCGGGTACTAGCTCCTACGAGCAGTACGTC. This gives the protein CASSPGTSSYEQYV.

The chain is built from TRBV18 and TRBJ2-2; no clear D. V shed 7 bases and J shed 0 bases, with 12 bases lying between them. The CDR3 covers 15 residues. Germline CDR1 KGHSH, CDR2 LQKENI. The CDR3 DNA follows: TGTGCCAGCTACCTGGGCTCGACGAACACCGGGGAGCTGTTTTTT. Translating gives CASYLGSTNTGELFF.

The chain employs TRBV7-7 and TRBJ2-5; a weak D match, TRBD1 (6 bases). The CDR3 contains 15 residues. Germline V CDR1 and CDR2: SSHAT, FNYEAQ (reference sequence). With 0 bases removed from V and 2 bases from J, the gap between germline ends came to 10 bases. CDR3 residues: CASSLAPTGQETQYF. The DNA of the CDR3 is TGTGCCAGCAGCTTAGCTCCGACAGGACAAGAGACCCAGTACTTC.

The chain recombines TRBV5-6 with TRBJ2-2; D uncertain. Between the trimmed V and J ends, which lost 2 bases and 1 base, there was a span of 9 bases. The CDR3 loop spans 15 amino acids. Germline V lookup: CDR1 SGHDT, CDR2 YYEEEE. The CDR3 nucleotides are TGTGCCAGCAGCTTTGGGCCAGGGAACACCGGGGAGCTGTTTTTT. Protein sequence: CASSFGPGNTGELFF.

The genes are TRBV7-7 and TRBJ2-1; maybe TRBD2 (7 bases). Trimming took off 5 bases at V and 4 bases at J, with 15 bases between the two ends. Germline lookup yields CDR1 SSHAT and CDR2 FNYEAQ (reference sequence). The CDR3 is 15 amino acids. The CDR3 sequence is CASSPGASGYNEQFF. DNA of the CDR3: TGTGCCAGCAGCCCAGGGGCTAGCGGTTACAATGAGCAGTTCTTC.

The chain is built from TRBV6-1 and TRBJ1-2; a weak D match, TRBD1 (5 bases). The V gene's germline CDR1 is MNHNS and CDR2 SASEGT. CDR3 length equals 15 residues. V was shortened by 3 bases and J by 1 base, with 12 bases between the two germline ends. The CDR3 loop reads CASSERTRINYGYTF. In nucleotides, the CDR3 is TGTGCCAGCAGTGAGAGGACAAGGATTAACTATGGCTACACCTTC.